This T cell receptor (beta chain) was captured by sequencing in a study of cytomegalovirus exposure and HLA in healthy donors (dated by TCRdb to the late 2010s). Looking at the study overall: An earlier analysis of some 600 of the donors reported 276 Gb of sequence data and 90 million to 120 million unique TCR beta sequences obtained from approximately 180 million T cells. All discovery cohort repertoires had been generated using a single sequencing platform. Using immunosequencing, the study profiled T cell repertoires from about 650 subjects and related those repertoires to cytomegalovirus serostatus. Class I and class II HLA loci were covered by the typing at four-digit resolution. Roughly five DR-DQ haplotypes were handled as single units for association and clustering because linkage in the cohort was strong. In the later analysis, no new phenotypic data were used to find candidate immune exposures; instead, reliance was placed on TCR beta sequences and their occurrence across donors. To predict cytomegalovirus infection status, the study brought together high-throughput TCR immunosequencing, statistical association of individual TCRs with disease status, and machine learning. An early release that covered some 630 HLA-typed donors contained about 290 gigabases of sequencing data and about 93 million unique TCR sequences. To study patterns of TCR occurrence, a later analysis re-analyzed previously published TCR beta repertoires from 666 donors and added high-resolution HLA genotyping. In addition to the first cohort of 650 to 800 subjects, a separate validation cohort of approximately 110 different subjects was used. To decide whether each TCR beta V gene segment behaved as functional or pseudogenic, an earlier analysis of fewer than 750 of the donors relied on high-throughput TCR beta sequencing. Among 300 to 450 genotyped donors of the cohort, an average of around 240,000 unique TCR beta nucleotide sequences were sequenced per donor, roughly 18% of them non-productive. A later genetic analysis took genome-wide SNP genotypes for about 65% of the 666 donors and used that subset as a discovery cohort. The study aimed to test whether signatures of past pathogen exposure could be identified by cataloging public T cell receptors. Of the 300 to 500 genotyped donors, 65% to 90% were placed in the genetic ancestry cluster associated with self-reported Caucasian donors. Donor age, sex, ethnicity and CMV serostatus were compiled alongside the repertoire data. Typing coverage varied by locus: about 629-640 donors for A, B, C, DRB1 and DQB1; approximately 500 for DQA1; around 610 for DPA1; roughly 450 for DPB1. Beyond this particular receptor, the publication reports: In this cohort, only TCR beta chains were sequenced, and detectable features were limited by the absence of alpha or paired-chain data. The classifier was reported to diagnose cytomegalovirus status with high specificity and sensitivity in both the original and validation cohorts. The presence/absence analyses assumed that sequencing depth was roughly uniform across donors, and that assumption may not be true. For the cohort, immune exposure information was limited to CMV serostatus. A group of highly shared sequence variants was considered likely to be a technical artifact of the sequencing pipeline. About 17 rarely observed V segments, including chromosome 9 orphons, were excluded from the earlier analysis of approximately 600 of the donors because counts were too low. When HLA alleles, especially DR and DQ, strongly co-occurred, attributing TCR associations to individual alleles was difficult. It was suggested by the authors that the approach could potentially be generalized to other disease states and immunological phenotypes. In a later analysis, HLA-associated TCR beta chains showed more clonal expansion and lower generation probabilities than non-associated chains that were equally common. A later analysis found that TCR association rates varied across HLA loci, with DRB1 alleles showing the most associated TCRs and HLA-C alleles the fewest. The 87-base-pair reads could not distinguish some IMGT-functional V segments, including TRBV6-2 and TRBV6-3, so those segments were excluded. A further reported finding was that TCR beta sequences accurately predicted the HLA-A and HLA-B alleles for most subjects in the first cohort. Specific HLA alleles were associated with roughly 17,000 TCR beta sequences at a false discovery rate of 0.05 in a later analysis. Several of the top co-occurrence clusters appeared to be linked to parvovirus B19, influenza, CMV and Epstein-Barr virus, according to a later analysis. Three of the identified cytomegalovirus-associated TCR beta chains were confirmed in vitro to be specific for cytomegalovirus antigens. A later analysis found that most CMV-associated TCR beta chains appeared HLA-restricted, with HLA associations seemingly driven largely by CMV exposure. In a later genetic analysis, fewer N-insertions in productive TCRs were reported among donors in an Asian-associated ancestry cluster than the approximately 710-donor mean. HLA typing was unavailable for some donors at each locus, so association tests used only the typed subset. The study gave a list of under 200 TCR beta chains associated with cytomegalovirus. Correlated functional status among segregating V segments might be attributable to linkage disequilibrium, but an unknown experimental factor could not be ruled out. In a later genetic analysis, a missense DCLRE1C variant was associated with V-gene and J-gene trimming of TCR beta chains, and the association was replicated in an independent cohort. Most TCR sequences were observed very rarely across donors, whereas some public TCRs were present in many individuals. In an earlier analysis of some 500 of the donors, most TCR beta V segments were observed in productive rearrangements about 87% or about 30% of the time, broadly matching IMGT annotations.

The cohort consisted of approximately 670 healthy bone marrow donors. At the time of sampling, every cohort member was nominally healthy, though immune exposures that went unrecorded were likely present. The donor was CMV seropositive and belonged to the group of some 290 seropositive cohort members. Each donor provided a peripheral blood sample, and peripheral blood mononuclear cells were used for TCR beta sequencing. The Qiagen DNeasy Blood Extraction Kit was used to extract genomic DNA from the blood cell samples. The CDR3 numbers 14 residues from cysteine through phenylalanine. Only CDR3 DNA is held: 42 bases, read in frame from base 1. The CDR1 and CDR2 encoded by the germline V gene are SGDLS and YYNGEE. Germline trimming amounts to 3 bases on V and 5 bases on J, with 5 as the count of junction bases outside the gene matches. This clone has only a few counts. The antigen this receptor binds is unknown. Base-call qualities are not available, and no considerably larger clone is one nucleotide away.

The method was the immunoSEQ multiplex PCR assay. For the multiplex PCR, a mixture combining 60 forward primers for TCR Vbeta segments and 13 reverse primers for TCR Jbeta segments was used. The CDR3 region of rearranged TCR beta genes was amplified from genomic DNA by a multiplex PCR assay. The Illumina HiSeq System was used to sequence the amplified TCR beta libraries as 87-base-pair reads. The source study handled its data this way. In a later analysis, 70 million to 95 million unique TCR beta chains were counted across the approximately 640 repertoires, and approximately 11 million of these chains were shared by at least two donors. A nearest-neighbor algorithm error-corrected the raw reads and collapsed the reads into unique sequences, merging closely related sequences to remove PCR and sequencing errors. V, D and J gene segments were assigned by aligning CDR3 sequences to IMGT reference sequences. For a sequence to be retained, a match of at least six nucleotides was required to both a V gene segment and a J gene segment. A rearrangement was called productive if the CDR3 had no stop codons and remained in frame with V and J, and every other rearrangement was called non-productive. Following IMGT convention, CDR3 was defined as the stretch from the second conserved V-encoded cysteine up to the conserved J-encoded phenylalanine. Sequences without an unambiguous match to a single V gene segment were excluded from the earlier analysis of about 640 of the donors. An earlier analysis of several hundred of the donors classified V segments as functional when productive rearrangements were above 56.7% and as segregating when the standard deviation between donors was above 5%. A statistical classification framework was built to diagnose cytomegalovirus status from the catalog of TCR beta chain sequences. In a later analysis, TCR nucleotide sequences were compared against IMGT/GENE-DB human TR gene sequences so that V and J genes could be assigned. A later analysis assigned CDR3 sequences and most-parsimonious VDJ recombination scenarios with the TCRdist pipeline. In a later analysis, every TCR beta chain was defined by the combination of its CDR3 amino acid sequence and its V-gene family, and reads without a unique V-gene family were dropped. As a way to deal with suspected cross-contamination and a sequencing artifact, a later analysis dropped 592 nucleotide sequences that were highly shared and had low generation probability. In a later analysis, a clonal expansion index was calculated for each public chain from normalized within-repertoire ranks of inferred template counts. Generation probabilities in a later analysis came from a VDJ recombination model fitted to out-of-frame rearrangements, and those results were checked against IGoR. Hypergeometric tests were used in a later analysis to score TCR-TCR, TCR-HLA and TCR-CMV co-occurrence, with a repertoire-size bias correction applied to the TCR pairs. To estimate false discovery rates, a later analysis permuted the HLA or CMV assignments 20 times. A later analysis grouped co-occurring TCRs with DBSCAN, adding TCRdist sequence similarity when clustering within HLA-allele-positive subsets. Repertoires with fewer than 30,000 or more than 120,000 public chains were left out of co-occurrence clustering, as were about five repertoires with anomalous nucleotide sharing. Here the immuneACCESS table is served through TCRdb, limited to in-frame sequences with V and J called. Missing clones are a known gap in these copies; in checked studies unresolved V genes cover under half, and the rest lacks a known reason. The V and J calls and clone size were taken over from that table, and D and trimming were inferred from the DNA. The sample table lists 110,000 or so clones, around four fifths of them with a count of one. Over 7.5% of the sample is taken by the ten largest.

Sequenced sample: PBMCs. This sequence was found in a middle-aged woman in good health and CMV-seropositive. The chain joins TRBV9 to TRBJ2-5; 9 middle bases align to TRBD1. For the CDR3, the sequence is CASSAGQGTETQYF. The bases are TGTGCCAGCAGCGCAGGACAGGGGACGGAGACCCAGTACTTC.